This is a list of T cell receptor beta chains from one sample in a study of blood T cell repertoires in COVID-19. Sequenced by immunoSEQ multiplex PCR; TCRdb stores in-frame clones only, minus some. Altogether about 470,000 clones are present, approximately 86% being singletons, with the ten largest covering approximately 0.7%. The sequencing sample was made of PBMCs or T cells enriched from blood (not recorded which). The receptor set was obtained from a woman aged 18-29 years who had recovered from COVID-19. Each CDR3 is given with its conserved first and last residue.

j_call v_call cdr3_aa
TRBJ2-1 TRBV6-5 CASTGGNEQFF
TRBJ1-2 TRBV19 CASSISLNYGYTF
TRBJ2-7 TRBV5-1 CASNPQAGSYEQYF
TRBJ1-3 TRBV12-5 CASGPGGNTIYF
TRBJ1-5 TRBV9 CASSVGPEPNQPQHF
TRBJ1-1 TRBV19 CASRKGGTEAFF
TRBJ1-2 TRBV30 CAWIAGDESLAIGYTF
TRBJ2-1 TRBV30 CAWTRGSYNEQFF
TRBJ1-1 TRBV18 CASSPPRGQDTEAFF
TRBJ2-7 TRBV19 CASSMGQGKQYF
TRBJ1-1 TRBV11-3 CASSSQGGTEAFF
TRBJ1-5 TRBV20-1 CSASRVTSNQPQHF
TRBJ2-2 TRBV12-5 CASGLSSGYTGELFF
TRBJ1-1 TRBV28 CASSFRDRALWDLGQAFF
TRBJ1-1 TRBV6-5 CATSQGADGTEAFF
TRBJ1-5 TRBV2 CASSELPDRGNQPQHF
TRBJ2-1 TRBV10-3 CAISLSGGARNEQFF
TRBJ1-4 TRBV12-3/TRBV12-4 CASGHANEKLFF
TRBJ1-6 TRBV7-9 CASSLVGGNSPLHF
TRBJ1-4 TRBV9 CASSGSGTRGEKLFF
TRBJ1-2 TRBV5-1 CASMGGEGYGYTF
TRBJ2-7 TRBV5-6 CASSPGLQSSYEQYF
TRBJ2-5 TRBV6-5 CASSYGGVVGTQYF
TRBJ2-7 TRBV19 CASSIRDRDYEQYF
TRBJ1-2 TRBV30 CAWSEGQGYGYTF
TRBJ2-1 TRBV2 CASSTPLFLQGKAYNEQFF
TRBJ1-1 TRBV3-1/TRBV3-2 CASSHADREGAFF
TRBJ1-3 TRBV7-9 CASSIQGNTIYF
TRBJ2-6 TRBV19 CASSIGRAGANVLTF
TRBJ1-5 TRBV6-6 CASSSRDLVSNQPQHF
TRBJ1-5 TRBV2 CASSPGTADQPQHF
TRBJ1-3 TRBV14 CASSQEVGAGAFSGNTIYF
TRBJ1-5 TRBV9 CASSETGTGSIHF
TRBJ2-5 TRBV6-5 CASKSEGETQYF
TRBJ2-1 TRBV7-8 CASSITGIEQFF
TRBJ2-1 TRBV29-1 CSITLAGVQFF
TRBJ2-7 TRBV6-1 CASSSGTGETYEQYF
TRBJ1-5 TRBV10-3 CAISEGQGGQPQHF
TRBJ2-7 TRBV11-2 CASSLELAGVSSYEQYF
TRBJ1-2 TRBV5-1 CASGPSAPSYGYTF
TRBJ1-2 TRBV7-9 CASSSTGPYGYTF
TRBJ1-1 TRBV12-3/TRBV12-4 CASSTLPGTEAFF
TRBJ1-5 TRBV19 CASSIDTGSNQPQHF
TRBJ1-2 TRBV5-1 CASSFGGDAGYTF
TRBJ2-7 TRBV9 CASSSRDSPYEQYF
TRBJ2-7 TRBV3-1/TRBV3-2 CASSLSTRGQGQYF
TRBJ2-3 TRBV28 CASSSGTSGRRTTDTQYF
TRBJ1-1 TRBV7-9 CASSLVSGAFF